This TCR beta chain was observed in a study of Graves' ophthalmopathy and Graves' hyperthyroidism. General observations from the study: Blood also held most thyroid clonotypes expanded above 0.001 frequency.

The CDR3 spans 11 residues. Between the trimmed V and J ends, which lost 2 bases and 7 bases, there was a span of 6 bases. Germline V gene sequence: CDR1 SGHRS, CDR2 YFSETQ. Ten or more counts support this clonotype. Its matching antigen is unknown. RNA transcripts were the source from which TCR beta CDR3 regions were amplified. The workflow started with a first-round RT-PCR run with HTBI primers and then moved on to a second-round multiplex PCR. TCRdb re-called the multiplex PCR reads through MiXCR, storing one row per CDR3 protein. The sample lists around 36,000 distinct CDR3 sequences, approximately 55% occurring once.

The chain combines TRBV5-1 with TRBJ1-1; maybe TRBD1 (5 bases). The material sequenced was peripheral blood. This receptor was taken from an adult woman with stable Graves' hyperthyroidism. Here the CDR3 reads CASSFGGEAFF. DNA of the CDR3: TGCGCCAGCAGCTTTGGGGGTGAAGCTTTCTTT.